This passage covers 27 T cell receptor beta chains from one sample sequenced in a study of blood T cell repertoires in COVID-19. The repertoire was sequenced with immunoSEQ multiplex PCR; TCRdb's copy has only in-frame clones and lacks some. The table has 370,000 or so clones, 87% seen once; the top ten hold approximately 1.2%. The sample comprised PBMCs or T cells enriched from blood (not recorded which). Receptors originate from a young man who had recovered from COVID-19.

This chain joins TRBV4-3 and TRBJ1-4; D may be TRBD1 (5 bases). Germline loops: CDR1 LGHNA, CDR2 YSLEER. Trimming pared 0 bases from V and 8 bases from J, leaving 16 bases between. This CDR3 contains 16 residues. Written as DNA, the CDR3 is TGCGCCAGCAGCCAAGATCTGCAGGGTTCAAGAGAAAAACTGTTTTTT. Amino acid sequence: CASSQDLQGSREKLFF.

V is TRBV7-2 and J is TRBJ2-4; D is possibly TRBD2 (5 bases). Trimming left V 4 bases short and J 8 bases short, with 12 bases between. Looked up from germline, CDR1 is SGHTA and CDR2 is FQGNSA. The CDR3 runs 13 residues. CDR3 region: CASSSRTGDIQYF. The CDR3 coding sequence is TGTGCCAGCAGCTCCCGGACTGGAGACATTCAGTACTTC.

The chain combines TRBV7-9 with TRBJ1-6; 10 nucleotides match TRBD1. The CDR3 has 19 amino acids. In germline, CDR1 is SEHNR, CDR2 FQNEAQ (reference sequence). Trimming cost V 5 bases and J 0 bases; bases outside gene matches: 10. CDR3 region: CASSAPGTGASSYNSPLHF. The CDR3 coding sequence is TGTGCCAGCAGCGCGCCTGGGACAGGGGCGAGCTCCTATAATTCACCCCTCCACTTT.

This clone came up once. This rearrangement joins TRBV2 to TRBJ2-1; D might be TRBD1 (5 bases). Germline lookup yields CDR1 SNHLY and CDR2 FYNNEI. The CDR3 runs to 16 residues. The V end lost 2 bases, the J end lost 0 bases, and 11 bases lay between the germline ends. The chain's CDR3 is CASSEPGRSSYNEQFF. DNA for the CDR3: TGTGCCAGCAGTGAACCAGGGCGGAGCTCCTACAATGAGCAGTTCTTC.

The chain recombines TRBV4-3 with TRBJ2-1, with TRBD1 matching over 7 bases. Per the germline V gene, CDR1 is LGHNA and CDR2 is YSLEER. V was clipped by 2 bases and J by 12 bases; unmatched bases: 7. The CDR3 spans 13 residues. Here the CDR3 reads CASSQSTGLVQFF. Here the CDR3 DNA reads TGCGCCAGCAGCCAATCGACAGGGTTGGTGCAGTTCTTC.

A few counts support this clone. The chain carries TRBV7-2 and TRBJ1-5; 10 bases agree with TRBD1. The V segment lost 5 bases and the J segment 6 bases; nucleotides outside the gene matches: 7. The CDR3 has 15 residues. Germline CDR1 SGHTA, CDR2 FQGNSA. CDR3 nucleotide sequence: TGTGCCAGCAGCCCCACCCGGGACAGGGGTCAGCCCCAGCATTTT. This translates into CASSPTRDRGQPQHF.

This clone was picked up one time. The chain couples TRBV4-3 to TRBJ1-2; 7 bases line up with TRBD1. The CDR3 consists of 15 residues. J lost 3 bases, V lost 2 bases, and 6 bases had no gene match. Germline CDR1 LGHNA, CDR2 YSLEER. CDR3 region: CASSQSTGAHYGYTF. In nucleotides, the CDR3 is TGCGCCAGCAGCCAATCCACAGGGGCCCACTATGGCTACACCTTC.

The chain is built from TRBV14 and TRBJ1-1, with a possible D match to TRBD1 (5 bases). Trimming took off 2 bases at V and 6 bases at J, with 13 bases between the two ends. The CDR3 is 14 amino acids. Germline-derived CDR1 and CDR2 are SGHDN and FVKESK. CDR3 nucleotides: TGTGCCAGCAGCCAACAGGGTTTATTCGCTGAAGCTTTCTTT. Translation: CASSQQGLFAEAFF.

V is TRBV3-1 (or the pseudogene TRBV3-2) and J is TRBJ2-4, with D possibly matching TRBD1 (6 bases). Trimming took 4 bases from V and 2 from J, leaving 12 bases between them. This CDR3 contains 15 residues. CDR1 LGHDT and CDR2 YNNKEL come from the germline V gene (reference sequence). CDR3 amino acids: CASSRPRDTKNIQYF. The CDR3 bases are TGTGCCAGCAGCCGCCCCCGGGACACCAAAAACATTCAGTACTTC.

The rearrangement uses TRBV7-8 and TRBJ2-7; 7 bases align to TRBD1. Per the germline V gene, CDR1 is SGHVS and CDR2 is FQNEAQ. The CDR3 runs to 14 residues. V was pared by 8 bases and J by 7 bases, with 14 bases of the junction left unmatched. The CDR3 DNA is TGTGCCAGCTGCAGATATAGGGGGCTGTGTGAGCAGTACTTC. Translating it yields CASCRYRGLCEQYF.

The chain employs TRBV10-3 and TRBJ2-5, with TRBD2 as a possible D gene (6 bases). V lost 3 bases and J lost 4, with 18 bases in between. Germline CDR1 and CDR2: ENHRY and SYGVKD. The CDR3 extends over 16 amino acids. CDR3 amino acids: CAISDPSTGRGETQYF. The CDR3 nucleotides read TGTGCCATCAGTGATCCATCAACCGGGCGGGGAGAGACCCAGTACTTC.

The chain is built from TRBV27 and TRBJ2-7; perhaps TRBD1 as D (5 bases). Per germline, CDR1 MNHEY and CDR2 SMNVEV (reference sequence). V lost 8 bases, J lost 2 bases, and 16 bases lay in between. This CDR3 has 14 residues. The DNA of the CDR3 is TGTGCCAGCGGTGAGGTGGGCAGGGCCTACGAGCAGTACTTC. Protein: CASGEVGRAYEQYF.

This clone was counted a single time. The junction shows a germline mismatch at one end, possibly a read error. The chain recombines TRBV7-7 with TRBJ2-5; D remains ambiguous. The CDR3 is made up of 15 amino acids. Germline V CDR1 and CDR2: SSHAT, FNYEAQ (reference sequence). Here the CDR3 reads CASSLAIARQETQYF. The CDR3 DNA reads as TGTGCTAGCAGCTTAGCTATAGCTAGACAAGAGACCCAGTACTTC.

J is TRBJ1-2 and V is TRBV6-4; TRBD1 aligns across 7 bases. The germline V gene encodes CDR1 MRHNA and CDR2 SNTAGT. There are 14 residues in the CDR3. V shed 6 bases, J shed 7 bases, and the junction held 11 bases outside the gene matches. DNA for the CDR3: TGTGCCAGCAGCACCGGCGAGGGGGCGGCTGGCTACACCTTC. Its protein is CASSTGEGAAGYTF.

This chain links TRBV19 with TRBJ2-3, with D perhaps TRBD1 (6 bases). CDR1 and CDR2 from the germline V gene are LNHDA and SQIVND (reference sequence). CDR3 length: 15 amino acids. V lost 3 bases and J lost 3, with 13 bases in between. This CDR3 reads CASSMYRVGTDTQYF. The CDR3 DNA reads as TGTGCCAGTAGTATGTACAGGGTAGGAACAGATACGCAGTATTTT.

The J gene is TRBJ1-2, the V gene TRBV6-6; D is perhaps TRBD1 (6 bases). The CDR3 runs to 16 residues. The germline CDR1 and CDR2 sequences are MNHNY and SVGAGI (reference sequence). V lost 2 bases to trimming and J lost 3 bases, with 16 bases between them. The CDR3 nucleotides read TGTGCCAGCAGTTACGGGTACAGGGCGGCTGACTATGGCTACACCTTC. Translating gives CASSYGYRAADYGYTF.

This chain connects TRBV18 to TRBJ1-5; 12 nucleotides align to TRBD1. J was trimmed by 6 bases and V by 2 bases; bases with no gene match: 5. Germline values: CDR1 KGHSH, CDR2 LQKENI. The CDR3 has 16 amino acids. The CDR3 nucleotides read TGTGCCAGCTCACCAGGGGGACAGGGGGCTGGTCAGCCCCAGCATTTT. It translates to CASSPGGQGAGQPQHF.

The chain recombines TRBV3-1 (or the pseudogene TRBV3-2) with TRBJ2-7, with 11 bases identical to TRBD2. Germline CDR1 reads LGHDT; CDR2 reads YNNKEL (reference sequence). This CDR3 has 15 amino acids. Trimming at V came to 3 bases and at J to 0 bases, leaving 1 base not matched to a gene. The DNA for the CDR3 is TGTGCCAGCAGCCAGACTAGCGGGAACTCCTACGAGCAGTACTTC. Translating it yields CASSQTSGNSYEQYF.

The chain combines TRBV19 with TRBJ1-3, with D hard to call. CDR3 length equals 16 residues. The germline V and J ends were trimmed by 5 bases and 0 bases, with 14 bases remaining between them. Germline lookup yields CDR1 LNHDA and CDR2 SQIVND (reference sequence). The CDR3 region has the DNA TGTGCCAGTAGTCCGGGAGGATCGAGCTCTGGAAACACCATATATTTT. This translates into CASSPGGSSSGNTIYF.

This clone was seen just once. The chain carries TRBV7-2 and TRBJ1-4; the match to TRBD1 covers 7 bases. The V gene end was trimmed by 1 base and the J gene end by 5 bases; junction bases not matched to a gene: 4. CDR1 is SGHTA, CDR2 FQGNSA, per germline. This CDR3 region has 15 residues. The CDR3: CASSLVGTENEKLFF. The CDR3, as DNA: TGTGCCAGCAGCTTAGTCGGGACAGAAAATGAAAAACTGTTTTTT. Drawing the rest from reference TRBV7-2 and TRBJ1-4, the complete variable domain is GAGVSQSPSNKVTEKGKDVELRCDPISGHTALYWYRQSLGQGLEFLIYFQGNSAPDKSGLPSDRFSAERTGGSVSTLTIQRTQQEDSAVYLCASSLVGTENEKLFFGSGTQLSVL.

CDR3 protein: CASSHSLDGTSGYNEQFF. CDR3 coding DNA: TGTGCCAGCAGCCACAGCCTTGACGGGACTAGCGGTTACAATGAGCAGTTCTTC. The rearrangement uses TRBV7-9 and TRBJ2-1; TRBD2 matches at 11 bases. Losses at the gene ends were 5 bases for V and 4 bases for J; bases not matched to a gene: 13. The germline V gene encodes CDR1 SEHNR and CDR2 FQNEAQ (reference sequence). CDR3 length equals 18 residues.

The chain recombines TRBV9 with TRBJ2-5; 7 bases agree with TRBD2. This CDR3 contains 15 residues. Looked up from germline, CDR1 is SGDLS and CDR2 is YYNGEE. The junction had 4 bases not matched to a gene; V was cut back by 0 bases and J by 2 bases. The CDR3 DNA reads TGTGCCAGCAGCGTAGGGGGAGGGGAGCAAGAGACCCAGTACTTC. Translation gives CASSVGGGEQETQYF.

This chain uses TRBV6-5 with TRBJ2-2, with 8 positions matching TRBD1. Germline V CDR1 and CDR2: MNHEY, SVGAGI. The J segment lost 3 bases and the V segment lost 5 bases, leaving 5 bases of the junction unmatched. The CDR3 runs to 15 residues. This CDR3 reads CASSLGQGYTGELFF. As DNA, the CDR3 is TGTGCCAGCAGTCTCGGACAGGGTTACACCGGGGAGCTGTTTTTT.

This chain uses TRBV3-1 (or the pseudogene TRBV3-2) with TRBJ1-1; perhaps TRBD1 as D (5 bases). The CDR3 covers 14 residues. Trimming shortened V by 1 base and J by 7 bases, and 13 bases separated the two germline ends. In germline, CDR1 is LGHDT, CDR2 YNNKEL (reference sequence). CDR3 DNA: TGTGCCAGCAGCCAAGCGGGGGAGGGAGGTGAAGCTTTCTTT. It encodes CASSQAGEGGEAFF.

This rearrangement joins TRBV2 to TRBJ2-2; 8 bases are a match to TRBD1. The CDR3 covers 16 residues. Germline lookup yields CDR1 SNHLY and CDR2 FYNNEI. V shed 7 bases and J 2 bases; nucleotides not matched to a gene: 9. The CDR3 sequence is CASTARQGANTGELFF. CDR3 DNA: TGTGCCAGCACTGCCCGGCAGGGGGCTAACACCGGGGAGCTGTTTTTT. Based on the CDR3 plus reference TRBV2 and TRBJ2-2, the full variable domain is EPEVTQTPSHQVTQMGQEVILRCVPISNHLYFYWYRQILGQKVEFLVSFYNNEISEKSEIFDDQFSVERPDGSNFTLKIRSTKLEDSAMYFCASTARQGANTGELFFGEGSRLTVL.

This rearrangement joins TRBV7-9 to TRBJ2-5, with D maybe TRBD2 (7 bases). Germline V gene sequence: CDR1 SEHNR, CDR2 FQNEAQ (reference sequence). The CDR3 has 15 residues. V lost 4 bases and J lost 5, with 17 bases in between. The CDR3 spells CASSSLGGLAETQYF. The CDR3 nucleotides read TGTGCCAGCAGCTCCCTGGGGGGGCTTGCGGAGACCCAGTACTTC.

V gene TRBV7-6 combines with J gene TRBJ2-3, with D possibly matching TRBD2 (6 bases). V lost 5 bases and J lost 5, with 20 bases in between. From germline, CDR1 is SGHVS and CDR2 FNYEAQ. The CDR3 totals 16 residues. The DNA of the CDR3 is TGTGCCAGCAGCCCGGGGATGTTGCGGGGCAGAGATACGCAGTATTTT. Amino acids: CASSPGMLRGRDTQYF.